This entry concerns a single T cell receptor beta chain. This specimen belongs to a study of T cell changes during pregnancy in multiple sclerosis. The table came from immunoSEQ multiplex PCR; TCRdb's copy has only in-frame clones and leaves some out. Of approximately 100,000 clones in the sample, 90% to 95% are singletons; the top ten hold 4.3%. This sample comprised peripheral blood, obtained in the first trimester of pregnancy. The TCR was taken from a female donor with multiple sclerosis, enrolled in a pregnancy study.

CDR3: CASSKSEGHHEQFF. In DNA, the CDR3 is TGTGCCAGCAGCAAAAGTGAAGGACACCATGAGCAGTTCTTC. The chain uses TRBV21-1 and TRBJ2-1; TRBD1, the D gene given by the table, was not confirmed from the DNA. TRBV21-1 is labeled a pseudogene. The CDR3 has 14 amino acids.